The clone carrying this T cell receptor (beta chain) showed up just a few times. This entry is derived from a study of cytomegalovirus exposure and HLA in healthy donors. A multiplex PCR was run with 60 Vbeta primers and 13 Jbeta primers. Using immunoSEQ multiplex PCR, the repertoire was profiled, and TCRdb retains in-frame clones only, with some absent. The sample comprises approximately 100,000 clones, roughly 79% of which are singletons, and 3.5% to 5% rests with the top ten. From germline, CDR1 is SQVTM and CDR2 ANQGSEA. Trimming cost V 6 bases and J 5 bases, with 16 bases left between them. CDR3 length: 13 residues.

The sequenced sample was PBMCs. The TCR originated in a man aged 35 to 55 in good health and CMV-seronegative. The chain is built from TRBV29-1 and TRBJ1-1; maybe TRBD1 (6 bases). The CDR3 DNA is TGCAGCGTAGCACAGGGTTTAGGGACTGAAGCTTTCTTT. Protein sequence: CSVAQGLGTEAFF.